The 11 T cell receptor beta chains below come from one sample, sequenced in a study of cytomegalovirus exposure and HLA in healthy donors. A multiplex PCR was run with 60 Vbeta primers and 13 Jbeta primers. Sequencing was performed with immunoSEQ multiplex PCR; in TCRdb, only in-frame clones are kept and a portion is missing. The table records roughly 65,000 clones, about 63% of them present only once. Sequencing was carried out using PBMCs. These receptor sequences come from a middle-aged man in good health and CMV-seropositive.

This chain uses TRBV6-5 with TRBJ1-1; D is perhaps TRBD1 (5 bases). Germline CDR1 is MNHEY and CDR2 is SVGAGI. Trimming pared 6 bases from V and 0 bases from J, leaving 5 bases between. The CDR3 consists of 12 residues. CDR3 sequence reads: CASRGVNTEAFF. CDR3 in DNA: TGTGCCAGCAGAGGGGTGAACACTGAAGCTTTCTTT.

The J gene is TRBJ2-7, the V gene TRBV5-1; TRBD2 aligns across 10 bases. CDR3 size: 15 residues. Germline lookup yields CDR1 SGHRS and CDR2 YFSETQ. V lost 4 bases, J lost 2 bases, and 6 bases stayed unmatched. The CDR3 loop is CASSQGLAKTYEQYF. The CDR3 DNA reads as TGCGCCAGCAGCCAGGGACTAGCGAAAACCTACGAGCAGTACTTC.

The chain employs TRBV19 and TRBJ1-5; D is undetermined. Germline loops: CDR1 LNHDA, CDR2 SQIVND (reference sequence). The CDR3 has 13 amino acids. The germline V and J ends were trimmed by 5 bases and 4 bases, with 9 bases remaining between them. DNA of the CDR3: TGTGCCAGTAGTCTCAGTGTAAATCAGCCCCAGCATTTT. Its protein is CASSLSVNQPQHF.

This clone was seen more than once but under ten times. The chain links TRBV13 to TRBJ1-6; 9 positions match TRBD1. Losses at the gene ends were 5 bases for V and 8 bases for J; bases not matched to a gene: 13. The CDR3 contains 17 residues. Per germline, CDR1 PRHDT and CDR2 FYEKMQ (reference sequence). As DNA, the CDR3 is TGTGCCAGCAGCCCGGGACAGGGAGGGTGGTCGGATTCACCCCTCCACTTT. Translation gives CASSPGQGGWSDSPLHF.

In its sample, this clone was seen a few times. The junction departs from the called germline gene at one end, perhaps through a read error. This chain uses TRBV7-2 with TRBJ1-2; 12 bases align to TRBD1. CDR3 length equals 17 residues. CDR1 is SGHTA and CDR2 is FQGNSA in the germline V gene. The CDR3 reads CASSLASSGTGGYDYTF. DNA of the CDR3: TGTGCCAGCAGCTTAGCGTCCTCCGGGACAGGGGGCTATGACTACACCTTC.

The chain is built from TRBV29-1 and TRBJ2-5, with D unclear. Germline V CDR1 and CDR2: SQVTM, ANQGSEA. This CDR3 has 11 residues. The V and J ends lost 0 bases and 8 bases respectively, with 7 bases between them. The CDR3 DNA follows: TGCAGCGTTGAAGATCGACAAACCCAGTACTTC. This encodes CSVEDRQTQYF.

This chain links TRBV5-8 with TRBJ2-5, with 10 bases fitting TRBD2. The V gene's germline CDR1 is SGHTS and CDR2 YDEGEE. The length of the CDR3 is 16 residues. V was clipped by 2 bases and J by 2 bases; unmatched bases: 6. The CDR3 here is CASSLGGTSEQETQYF. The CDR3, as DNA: TGTGCCAGCAGCTTAGGCGGGACTAGCGAACAAGAGACCCAGTACTTC.

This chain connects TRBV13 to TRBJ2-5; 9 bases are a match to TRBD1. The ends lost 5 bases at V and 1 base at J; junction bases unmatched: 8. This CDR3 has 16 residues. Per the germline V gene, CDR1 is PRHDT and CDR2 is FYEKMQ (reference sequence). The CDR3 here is CASSPSGQGVQETQYF. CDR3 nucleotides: TGTGCCAGCAGCCCCTCGGGACAGGGAGTCCAAGAGACCCAGTACTTC.

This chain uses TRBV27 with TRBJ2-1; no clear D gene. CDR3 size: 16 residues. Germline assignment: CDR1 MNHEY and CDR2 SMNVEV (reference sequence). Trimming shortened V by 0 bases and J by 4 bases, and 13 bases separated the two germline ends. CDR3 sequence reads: CASSLSTRLSYNEQFF. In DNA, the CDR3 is TGTGCCAGCAGTTTATCGACACGATTATCTTACAATGAGCAGTTCTTC.

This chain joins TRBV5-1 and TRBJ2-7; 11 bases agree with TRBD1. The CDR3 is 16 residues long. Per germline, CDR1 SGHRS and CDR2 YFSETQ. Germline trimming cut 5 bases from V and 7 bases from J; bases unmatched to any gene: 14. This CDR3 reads CASSSSPGTGGGEQYF. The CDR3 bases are TGCGCCAGCAGTTCTAGTCCCGGGACAGGGGGAGGAGAGCAGTACTTC.

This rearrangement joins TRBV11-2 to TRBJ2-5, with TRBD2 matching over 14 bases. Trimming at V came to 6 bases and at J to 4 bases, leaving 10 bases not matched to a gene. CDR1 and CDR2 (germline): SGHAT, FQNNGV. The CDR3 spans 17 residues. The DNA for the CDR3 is TGTGCCAGCAGAAAGGGACTAGCGGGAGTACGGGGAGAGACCCAGTACTTC. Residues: CASRKGLAGVRGETQYF.